The 14 T cell receptor beta chains listed next were all sequenced from one sample in a study of CD8 T cells in ankylosing spondylitis. TCRdb recomputed calls from the 5' RACE reads with MiXCR, one row per CDR3 protein. The repertoire holds roughly 670,000 distinct CDR3 sequences, with 19% as singletons. What these receptors recognize is not known. Study results and limitations: A TCR beta motif of roughly 8 highly homologous variants seemed to mark ankylosing spondylitis blood.

The sequenced sample consisted of blood, either unsorted or a sorted T cell fraction (not recorded which). These receptors were obtained from a male donor with ankylosing spondylitis.

This clonotype occurred a few times. The rearrangement uses TRBV4-3 and TRBJ2-7, with D possibly being TRBD2 (5 bases). V lost 0 bases and J 2 bases, leaving 17 bases between the germline ends. CDR1 is LGHNA, CDR2 YSLEER, per germline. The CDR3 length is 17 residues. CDR3 loop: CASSQDRLLAGAYEQYF. DNA of the CDR3: TGCGCCAGCAGCCAAGATCGACTTCTAGCCGGGGCCTACGAGCAGTACTTC.

The V call is TRBV4-2, the J call TRBJ1-6; the D is unclear. The germline V gene has CDR1 LGHNA and CDR2 YNFKEQ. V was trimmed by 3 bases and J by 6 bases, leaving 21 bases between them. CDR3 length: 18 amino acids. CDR3: CASSQYAREQLINSPLHF. In DNA form, the CDR3 reads TGTGCCAGCAGCCAGTACGCGAGGGAGCAACTCATTAATTCACCCCTCCACTTT.

This rearrangement joins TRBV5-1 to TRBJ1-1; D is uncertain. Germline lookup yields CDR1 SGHRS and CDR2 YFSETQ. The CDR3 has 14 residues. The V gene lost 0 bases and the J gene lost 2 bases, with 8 bases spanning the gap. CDR3 coding DNA: TGCGCCAGCAGCTTGGATCCATATAACACTGAAGCTTTCTTT. Translated: CASSLDPYNTEAFF.

This chain joins TRBV2 and TRBJ2-6; 9 bases fit TRBD1. Germline assignment: CDR1 SNHLY and CDR2 FYNNEI. The CDR3 spans 16 residues. V shed 6 bases, J shed 0 bases, and the junction held 3 bases outside the gene matches. The CDR3 nucleotides read TGTGCCAGCAGGACAGGGGGTCCCTCTGGGGCCAACGTCCTGACTTTC. Amino acid sequence: CASRTGGPSGANVLTF.

This clonotype showed up just a few times. The chain joins TRBV20-1 to TRBJ1-3; D is uncertain. The CDR3 loop spans 13 amino acids. V was shortened by 4 bases and J by 8 bases, with 15 bases between the two germline ends. Germline CDR1 is DFQATT and CDR2 is SNEGSKA (reference sequence). CDR3 region: CSAMTPVGYTIYF. DNA for the CDR3: TGCAGTGCTATGACCCCAGTGGGTTACACCATATATTTT.

This clonotype came up a few times. The gene calls are TRBV15 and TRBJ2-4, with 8 bases aligning to TRBD1. Unmatched junction bases numbered 10, after V lost 1 base and J lost 2 bases. The germline gives CDR1 LNHNV, CDR2 YYDKDF (reference sequence). The CDR3 consists of 18 residues. The CDR3, as DNA: TGTGCCACCAGCAGAGTAAGGGACAGGACCTCTCCCAAAAACATTCAGTACTTC. Its protein is CATSRVRDRTSPKNIQYF.

This clonotype came up a few times. The chain employs TRBV20-1 and TRBJ1-3; D unclear. The CDR3 spans 13 residues. Trimming took 0 bases from V and 0 from J, leaving 3 bases between them. Germline values: CDR1 DFQATT, CDR2 SNEGSKA (reference sequence). The CDR3 reads CSARDPSGNTIYF. The CDR3, as DNA: TGCAGTGCTAGAGATCCCTCTGGAAACACCATATATTTT.

The rearrangement joins TRBV9 to TRBJ1-4; D remains ambiguous. CDR1 SGDLS and CDR2 YYNGEE come from the germline V gene. This CDR3 spans 13 amino acids. V was clipped by 4 bases and J by 0 bases, with 4 bases between them. The chain's CDR3 is CASSRSTNEKLFF. The CDR3 DNA follows: TGTGCCAGCAGCCGTTCAACTAATGAAAAACTGTTTTTT.

This clonotype was found a few times. V usage is TRBV6-2 or TRBV6-3 and J usage is TRBJ2-2, with D tentatively TRBD1 (6 bases). Trimming cost V 7 bases and J 0 bases, with 15 bases left between them. The CDR3 has 16 amino acids. Germline CDR1 MNHEY, CDR2 SVGEGT. The CDR3 protein is CASTRRGHANTGELFF. CDR3 nucleotides: TGTGCCAGCACCCGAAGGGGACACGCGAACACCGGGGAGCTGTTTTTT.

The chain joins TRBV7-8 to TRBJ2-3, with TRBD2 matching 7 bases. V shed 1 base and J 1 base; nucleotides not matched to a gene: 8. Germline-derived CDR1 and CDR2 are SGHVS and FQNEAQ. This CDR3 region has 17 residues. The CDR3 sequence is CASSLGGGSGRTDTQYF. The DNA for the CDR3 is TGTGCCAGCAGCTTAGGCGGCGGTAGCGGGCGCACAGATACGCAGTATTTT.

The rearrangement uses TRBV28 and TRBJ1-5, with 7 bases fitting TRBD1. Germline V gene lookup returns CDR1 MDHEN and CDR2 SYDVKM. V shed 6 bases and J 3 bases; nucleotides not matched to a gene: 8. This CDR3 region has 15 residues. CDR3 nucleotides: TGTGCCAGCAGGGCCCCAGGGGGTCCCAATCAGCCCCAGCATTTT. As protein: CASRAPGGPNQPQHF.

The rearrangement uses TRBV6-2 or TRBV6-3 and TRBJ2-7; 7 nucleotides match TRBD1. Germline trimming cut 2 bases from V and 0 bases from J; bases unmatched to any gene: 7. In germline, CDR1 is MNHEY, CDR2 SVGEGT. The CDR3 covers 16 residues. CDR3: CASSYLRTGNSYEQYF. Here the CDR3 DNA reads TGTGCCAGCAGTTACCTCAGGACAGGAAACTCCTACGAGCAGTACTTC.

The V call is TRBV5-1, the J call TRBJ1-2; the match to TRBD1 covers 7 bases. CDR1 and CDR2 from the germline V gene are SGHRS and YFSETQ. J lost 5 bases, V lost 4 bases, and 11 bases had no gene match. CDR3 length: 15 residues. This CDR3 reads CASSAWTGGIYGYTF. DNA for the CDR3: TGCGCCAGCAGCGCGTGGACAGGAGGAATATATGGCTACACCTTC.

This clonotype was seen only a few times. The chain couples TRBV4-1 to TRBJ2-1; D is unresolved. Trimming took 1 base from V and 9 from J, leaving 10 bases between them. From germline, CDR1 is MGHRA and CDR2 YSYEKL. The CDR3 contains 13 residues. Here the CDR3 reads CASSQASRSEQFF. The CDR3 coding sequence is TGCGCCAGCAGCCAAGCGTCGAGAAGTGAGCAGTTCTTC.